This T cell receptor beta chain was obtained from a study of T cell responses to AZD1222 COVID-19 vaccine. Worth noting for this clone: Its target is unknown.

Generated by immunoSEQ multiplex PCR, the TCRdb table keeps only in-frame clones and is missing some. This table holds 70,000 or so clones, about nine tenths found once. Broader study findings: Researchers report vaccine-associated CD4 TCRs spanning spike, with dominance at 160-218 and 743-854. Two AZD1222 administrations were followed by greater Spike-specific TCR breadth and depth. Among AZD1222 vaccinees, only 5 to 7 were seropositive at baseline. Sampling that yielded the repertoires occurred only after the peak T cell response.

This receptor was obtained from an adult in good health. Source: peripheral blood, taken on day 0 of AZD1222 vaccination.

CDR3 DNA sequence: TGTGCCAGCAGCTTTGGGAAAAACACTGAAGCTTTCTTT. Translating it yields CASSFGKNTEAFF. The rearrangement joins TRBV11-3 to TRBJ1-1; no definite D call. CDR1 is SGHNT, CDR2 YENEEA, per germline. This CDR3 has 13 residues. The V end lost 3 bases, the J end lost 2 bases, and 7 bases lay between the germline ends.